This T cell receptor beta chain was sequenced in a study of blood T cell repertoires in COVID-19. Turning to the study itself: The United States, Italy and Spain supplied acute and convalescent COVID-19 samples.

The CDR3 is made up of 14 amino acids. Trimming stripped 4 bases from V and 1 base from J, with 10 bases between. Germline lookup yields CDR1 KGHSH and CDR2 LQKENI. Sequencing was performed with immunoSEQ multiplex PCR; in TCRdb, only in-frame clones are kept and a portion is missing. The sample lists roughly 250,000 clones; approximately 90% were seen once. Everyone who took part was 18 to 89 years old, and they came from about 23 US areas. Cohorts were assigned according to the clinical history that participants reported. In Cohort 3, a recovered donor had either two negative PCRs, clearance, or symptom resolution.

The specimen sequenced was PBMCs or T cells enriched from blood (not recorded which). V and J are TRBV18 and TRBJ2-5, with D possibly matching TRBD1 (5 bases). The receptor was isolated from a young woman who had recovered from COVID-19. CDR3 residues: CASSLVDSQETQYF. CDR3 nucleotides: TGTGCCAGCTCACTCGTTGACAGCCAAGAGACCCAGTACTTC. Supplemented by reference TRBV18 and TRBJ2-5, the full variable domain reads NAGVMQNPRHLVRRRGQEARLRCSPMKGHSHVYWYRQLPEEGLKFMVYLQKENIIDESGMPKERFSAEFPKEGPSILRIQQVVRGDSAAYFCASSLVDSQETQYFGPGTRLLVL.